This T cell receptor (beta chain) was captured by sequencing in a study of shared clonotypes between healthy human individuals. Overall study: Per donor, three plates held CD4 naive cells, three held CD4 memory, two held CD8 naive and one held CD8 memory. General study findings and limits: Clonotype sharing among donors was thought likely to change with sequencing depth.

There were only Caucasian adults among the donors, and all lived in Nashville, Tennessee. Comments on this clone: The antigen remains undetermined.

Generated by immunoSEQ multiplex PCR, the TCRdb table keeps only in-frame clones and is missing some. The data contain approximately 2.3 million clones, 85% to 95% of them singletons. This CDR3 spans 14 amino acids. Trimming left V 4 bases short and J 4 bases short, with 14 bases between. Germline V gives CDR1 SGDLS, CDR2 YYNGEE. The source is a man aged 18-30 years in good health. Some clones in this sample may be carry-over from other donors' samples. The chain has TRBV9 and TRBJ1-1, with D perhaps TRBD1 (5 bases). The source material was naive CD4+ T cells from PBMCs. Subset indicated: CD45RA+ positively selected. The CDR3 DNA reads as TGTGCCAGCAGCTTCAGGGTAGGGAGCACTGAAGCTTTCTTT. Translating it yields CASSFRVGSTEAFF. Based on the CDR3 plus reference TRBV9 and TRBJ1-1, the full variable domain is DSGVTQTPKHLITATGQRVTLRCSPRSGDLSVYWYQQSLDQGLQFLIQYYNGEERAKGNILERFSAQQFPDLHSELNLSSLELGDSALYFCASSFRVGSTEAFFGQGTRLTVV.